This T cell receptor (beta chain) was recovered during a study of cytomegalovirus exposure and HLA in healthy donors. With 2 bases removed from V and 3 bases from J, the gap between germline ends came to 8 bases. Germline values: CDR1 MNHEY, CDR2 SVGAGI. The CDR3 covers 13 residues. Broader study findings: The classifier was said to identify cytomegalovirus status with high specificity and sensitivity. In vitro confirmation showed three CMV-associated chains to be CMV antigen specific. Rarity characterized most TCR sequences, yet some public TCRs appeared in many donors. Investigators reported more than 150 TCR beta chains as tied to cytomegalovirus.

As concerns this clone: Antigen specificity is unknown.

Profiling relied on immunoSEQ multiplex PCR, and the TCRdb table lists in-frame clones only, not all of them. The table lists some 140,000 clones, around nine tenths of them singletons. This sequence joins TRBV6-5 and TRBJ2-7; a possible D gene is TRBD2 (5 bases). The sequencing input was PBMCs. The TCR comes from a man between 18 and 35 years old in good health and CMV-seropositive. The CDR3 nucleotides read TGTGCCAGCAGTTACGCGAGCGGCTACGAGCAGTACTTC. Translated, it gives CASSYASGYEQYF.